This TCR beta chain was documented in a study of graft-versus-host responses after intestinal transplantation. General observations from the study: Early after transplant, HvG clones declined as circulating GvH clones peaked. The recipient marrow held GvH clones, and some of them showed up first in ileum or blood.

The assay was immunoSEQ multiplex PCR, and TCRdb's table has in-frame clones only and misses some. There are tens of thousands of clones in the sample; more than 75% occur only once, and about 0.74% lies in the top ten. This CDR3 comprises 15 residues. Trimming stripped 3 bases from V and 3 bases from J, with 14 bases between. Germline V lookup: CDR1 KGHSH, CDR2 LQKENI. A remark on this clone: Its antigen remains unknown.

The chain uses TRBV18 and TRBJ2-5, with a tentative D call TRBD1 (6 bases). The clonotype was recovered from a human donor who received an intestinal transplant. The material was unstimulated CD4+ T cells sorted from spleen or lymph node cells, obtained before intestinal transplant. The CDR3 DNA sequence: TGTGCCAGCTCACCGACAGGTACCAGAGAAGAGACCCAGTACTTC. Amino acid sequence: CASSPTGTREETQYF.